This T cell receptor (beta chain) emerged from a study of blood T cell repertoires in COVID-19. Study as a whole: Donors in the United States, Italy and Spain gave samples during acute or convalescent COVID-19. In each case, the material was cDNA or gDNA derived from T cells, B-cell-depleted T cells, or PBMCs.

The V end was cut by 5 bases, the J end by 2 bases, with 13 bases between. This CDR3 comprises 15 residues. Germline CDR1 is LGHDT and CDR2 is YNNKEL (reference sequence). Study processing details: Counts of nucleated cells, estimated from reference gene primer amplification, were obtained. This table comes from immunoSEQ multiplex PCR, and its TCRdb copy is limited to in-frame clones, with some not included. V and J calls and clone size are copied from that table; D and trimming were computed from the DNA. The profile shows around 67,000 clones, about 81% of them singletons. The chain uses TRBV3-1 (or the pseudogene TRBV3-2) and TRBJ2-1; D is possibly TRBD2 (5 bases). Sequencing was done on a sample of peripheral blood. The receptor comes from a human donor in a cohort sampled during active COVID-19. CDR3 coding DNA: TGTGCCAGCAGCAGGACCACCGGGGCCTACAATGAGCAGTTCTTC. The encoded protein is CASSRTTGAYNEQFF.